Described below is a single TCR beta chain sequence and its context. The antigen is unknown. This sample is part of a study of chemoradiotherapy in HPV16-positive cancers. Libraries were prepared by immunoSEQ multiplex PCR; TCRdb keeps only in-frame clonotypes and omits some of them. The data hold 35,000 to 45,000 clones, with around 76% observed a single time. V shed 3 bases and J 4 bases; nucleotides not matched to a gene: 9. The CDR3 is 16 residues long. Germline CDR1 is KGHSH and CDR2 is LQKENI. Study findings and constraints: Better recurrence-free survival went with HPV-responsive T-cell expansion in HPV16-positive patients. During treatment, candidate HPV-specific clones and E7-related motifs expanded in tumor. The functional HPV-specific definition rests on just a couple of HPV16-positive patients.

The input for sequencing was blood, taken from a patient who underwent chemoradiotherapy. J is TRBJ1-5 and V is TRBV18; 7 bases are a match to TRBD1. The TCR sequence derives from a human donor with HPV-associated anogenital cancer. The CDR3 loop reads CASSPPIGTVNQPQHF. In DNA, the CDR3 is TGTGCCAGCTCACCCCCAATCGGGACAGTTAATCAGCCCCAGCATTTT.